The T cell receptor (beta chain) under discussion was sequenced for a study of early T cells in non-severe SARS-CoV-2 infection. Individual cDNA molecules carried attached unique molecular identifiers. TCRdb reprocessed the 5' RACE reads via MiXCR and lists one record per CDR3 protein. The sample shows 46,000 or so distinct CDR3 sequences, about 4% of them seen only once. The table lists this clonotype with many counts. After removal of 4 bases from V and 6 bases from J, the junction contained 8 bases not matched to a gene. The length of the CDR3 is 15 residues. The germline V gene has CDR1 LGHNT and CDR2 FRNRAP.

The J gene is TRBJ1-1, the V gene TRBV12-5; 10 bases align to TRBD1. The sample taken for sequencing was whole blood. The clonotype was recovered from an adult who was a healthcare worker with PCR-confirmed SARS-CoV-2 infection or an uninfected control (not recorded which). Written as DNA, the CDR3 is TGTGCTAGTGGTTCTCCGGGACAGGGGATGGCTGAAGCTTTCTTT. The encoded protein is CASGSPGQGMAEAFF.